This passage covers 10 T cell receptor beta chains from one sample sequenced in a study of T cell responses to AZD1222 COVID-19 vaccine (dated by TCRdb to about 2021). This sample's time point label indicates: about 28 days (+/-7) after the second vaccine dose. The method behind the library was the immunoSEQ multiplex PCR assay. TCRdb re-hosts the immuneACCESS table, in-frame sequences only. Its copies lack some clones; in the studies checked, an unresolved V gene accounts for under half of them, and the cause for the rest is not known. Present in this sample are more than 150,000 clones, 92% of which were seen just once. Of the sample, about 2.1% is held by the ten largest clones. This specimen consisted of peripheral blood, obtained 28 days after the second AZD1222 dose. The source of these receptors is an adult who received the AZD1222 COVID-19 vaccine.

This clone was found a few times. This chain joins TRBV18 and TRBJ1-3; unclear D gene. V was trimmed by 2 bases and J by 0 bases, leaving 8 bases between them. This CDR3 region has 15 residues. The germline V gene encodes CDR1 KGHSH and CDR2 LQKENI. The CDR3 DNA is TGTGCCAGCTCACCAGCGGACCCCTCTGGAAACACCATATATTTT. Its protein is CASSPADPSGNTIYF.

This clone was detected once. This sequence joins TRBV30 and TRBJ2-7; D is undetermined. The V gene lost 0 bases and the J gene lost 2 bases, with 2 bases spanning the gap. CDR1 and CDR2 (germline): GTSNPN, SVGIG (reference sequence). This CDR3 has 11 amino acids. The CDR3 DNA reads as TGTGCCTGGAGTGTTACCTACGAGCAGTACTTC. It translates to CAWSVTYEQYF.

This chain connects TRBV30 to TRBJ2-1, with TRBD2 matching over 9 bases. The CDR3 loop spans 15 amino acids. Germline values: CDR1 GTSNPN, CDR2 SVGIG (reference sequence). Losses at the gene ends were 0 bases for V and 7 bases for J; bases not matched to a gene: 7. The CDR3: CAWSVQTSGRNEQFF. The CDR3, as DNA: TGTGCCTGGAGTGTTCAAACTAGCGGGCGTAATGAGCAGTTCTTC.

This chain joins TRBV6-1 and TRBJ1-2, with D unresolved. The V gene's germline CDR1 is MNHNS and CDR2 SASEGT. The V end lost 3 bases, the J end lost 2 bases, and 13 bases lay between the germline ends. This CDR3 has 15 amino acids. This chain's CDR3 is CASSEFGPTNYGYTF. The CDR3 DNA reads as TGTGCCAGCAGTGAGTTTGGTCCCACCAACTATGGCTACACCTTC.

V usage is TRBV9 and J usage is TRBJ1-4; no firm D call. With 0 bases removed from V and 6 bases from J, the gap between germline ends came to 21 bases. There are 18 residues in the CDR3. The germline CDR1 and CDR2 sequences are SGDLS and YYNGEE. This CDR3 reads CASSVEPVSGSWYEKLFF. In DNA form, the CDR3 reads TGTGCCAGCAGCGTAGAACCGGTGTCGGGGTCTTGGTATGAAAAACTGTTTTTT.

The genes are TRBV6-2 or TRBV6-3 and TRBJ1-1; 8 nucleotides align to TRBD1. The J segment lost 7 bases and the V segment lost 1 base, leaving 5 bases of the junction unmatched. Germline-derived CDR1 and CDR2 are MNHEY and SVGEGT. CDR3 length equals 14 residues. The CDR3 DNA is TGTGCCAGCAGTTACTGGGACAGGAGATTTGAAGCTTTCTTT. Translation gives CASSYWDRRFEAFF.

The rearrangement uses TRBV10-1 and TRBJ2-5, with 14 bases matching TRBD2. This CDR3 comprises 19 residues. Germline trimming cut 0 bases from V and 5 bases from J; bases unmatched to any gene: 11. CDR1 is WNHNN, CDR2 SYGVQD, per germline (reference sequence). The CDR3 is CASSESGTSGGTEAETQYF. CDR3 nucleotides: TGCGCCAGCAGTGAGTCTGGGACTAGCGGGGGAACTGAGGCTGAGACCCAGTACTTC.

The chain joins TRBV27 to TRBJ1-2; 9 bases agree with TRBD1. Germline V gene lookup returns CDR1 MNHEY and CDR2 SMNVEV (reference sequence). The CDR3 loop spans 15 amino acids. The J segment lost 6 bases and the V segment lost 6 bases, leaving 11 bases of the junction unmatched. The CDR3: CASRALKTGGNGYTF. The CDR3 region has the DNA TGTGCCAGCAGAGCCTTAAAGACAGGGGGAAATGGCTACACCTTC.

The chain links TRBV11-3 to TRBJ2-1; 7 bases align to TRBD1. This CDR3 has 15 residues. V gave up 5 bases and J gave up 9 bases; unmatched junction bases: 13. Germline loops: CDR1 SGHNT, CDR2 YENEEA. The CDR3 nucleotides read TGTGCCAGCAGCCGGGACAGTCCCCAAATCAGTGAGCAGTTCTTC. It yields the protein CASSRDSPQISEQFF.

This chain connects TRBV10-3 to TRBJ2-3; TRBD1 matches 10 bases. V trimming: 7 bases; J trimming: 2 bases; junction bases outside the gene matches: 6. This CDR3 has 15 residues. Germline CDR1 ENHRY, CDR2 SYGVKD. The CDR3, as DNA: TGTGCCATCATGGGAGACAGGGGGCTCACAGATACGCAGTATTTT. Its protein product is CAIMGDRGLTDTQYF.